One and the same sample provided the 23 T cell receptor beta chains below, sequenced in a study of blood T cell repertoires in COVID-19. Measured with immunoSEQ multiplex PCR; TCRdb has only the in-frame clones, and not every one. The profile covers about 150,000 clones, with less than 90% appearing a single time and approximately 8% taken by the ten largest. The source material was PBMCs or T cells enriched from blood (not recorded which). The receptors come from a woman aged 45-65 years who had recovered from COVID-19.

The genes are TRBV7-3 and TRBJ1-1; D gene ambiguous. The CDR3 totals 17 residues. The germline V gene encodes CDR1 SGHTA and CDR2 FQGTGA. V dropped 2 bases and J dropped 1 base, with 17 bases sitting between them. CDR3 DNA sequence: TGTGCCAGCAGCTTATACGGTGGTCCCTTATCGAACACTGAAGCTTTCTTT. Translating it yields CASSLYGGPLSNTEAFF. The full variable domain, with the rest looked up from reference TRBV7-3 and TRBJ1-1, is GAGVSQTPSNKVTEKGKYVELRCDPISGHTALYWYRQSLGQGPEFLIYFQGTGAADDSGLPNDRFFAVRPEGSVSTLKIQRTERGDSAVYLCASSLYGGPLSNTEAFFGQGTRLTVV.

V and J are TRBV10-3 and TRBJ2-1, with TRBD2 identical over 11 bases. V was clipped by 6 bases and J by 7 bases; unmatched bases: 8. The germline gives CDR1 ENHRY, CDR2 SYGVKD. The CDR3 runs to 15 residues. DNA for the CDR3: TGTGCCATCAGAGGGACTAGCGGTTGGGTGAATGAGCAGTTCTTC. This encodes CAIRGTSGWVNEQFF.

This chain uses TRBV5-1 with TRBJ1-6, with unresolved D. Trimming left V 1 base short and J 5 bases short, with 7 bases between. Looked up from germline, CDR1 is SGHRS and CDR2 is YFSETQ. This CDR3 comprises 14 residues. The CDR3 DNA sequence: TGCGCCAGCAGCTTGTCAGGAAATAATTCACCCCTCCACTTT. Protein: CASSLSGNNSPLHF. The whole variable domain, filled in from reference TRBV5-1 and TRBJ1-6, reads KAGVTQTPRYLIKTRGQQVTLSCSPISGHRSVSWYQQTPGQGLQFLFEYFSETQRNKGNFPGRFSGRQFSNSRSEMNVSTLELGDSALYLCASSLSGNNSPLHFGNGTRLTVT.

The rearrangement uses TRBV29-1 and TRBJ1-2; 12 positions agree with TRBD1. Germline V CDR1 and CDR2: SQVTM, ANQGSEA. The ends lost 7 bases at V and 7 bases at J; junction bases unmatched: 13. The CDR3 spans 15 residues. The CDR3, as DNA: TGCAGCGCCGGGACAGGGGGCCTCGGGGGCCCTGGCTACACCTTC. Translation: CSAGTGGLGGPGYTF.

V is TRBV24-1 and J is TRBJ2-1; 12 bases are shared with TRBD1. CDR3 length: 20 amino acids. Germline CDR1 KGHDR, CDR2 SFDVKD. J lost 5 bases, V lost 6 bases, and 19 bases had no gene match. DNA of the CDR3: TGTGCCACCAGTAGGGGAGGGGGACAGGGGGCTGGACTGGCAAACAATGAGCAGTTCTTC. Translating gives CATSRGGGQGAGLANNEQFF.

This sequence joins TRBV28 and TRBJ1-3; D possibly corresponds to TRBD1 (5 bases). Germline-derived CDR1 and CDR2 are MDHEN and SYDVKM. The CDR3 length is 15 residues. Trimming pared 4 bases from V and 1 base from J, leaving 11 bases between. The CDR3 DNA reads as TGTGCCAGCAGTTCATGGGGCAGTTCTGGAAACACCATATATTTT. This gives the protein CASSSWGSSGNTIYF. Full variable domain (outside the CDR3, taken from reference TRBV28 and TRBJ1-3): DVKVTQSSRYLVKRTGEKVFLECVQDMDHENMFWYRQDPGLGLRLIYFSYDVKMKEKGDIPEGYSVSREKKERFSLILESASTNQTSMYLCASSSWGSSGNTIYFGEGSWLTVV.

This clone was seen once. DNA of the CDR3: TGTGCCAGTAGCATGACAGGGCGAGAGACCCAGTACTTC. Translated, it gives CASSMTGRETQYF. The chain uses TRBV19 and TRBJ2-5; 7 nucleotides match TRBD1. The junction had 5 bases not matched to a gene; V was cut back by 6 bases and J by 4 bases. Germline CDR1 and CDR2: LNHDA and SQIVND (reference sequence). This CDR3 has 13 residues.

This chain connects TRBV7-9 to TRBJ2-5, with 7 nucleotides matching TRBD2. V shed 0 bases, J shed 3 bases, and the junction held 4 bases outside the gene matches. The germline CDR1 and CDR2 sequences are SEHNR and FQNEAQ (reference sequence). This CDR3 has 15 amino acids. CDR3 sequence reads: CASSLAGLPEETQYF. The CDR3 DNA is TGTGCCAGCAGCTTAGCGGGACTACCGGAAGAGACCCAGTACTTC.

The chain has TRBV18 and TRBJ2-6, with D unresolved. The V end lost 3 bases, the J end lost 2 bases, and 8 bases lay between the germline ends. CDR1 and CDR2 (germline): KGHSH, LQKENI. The CDR3 loop spans 15 amino acids. The CDR3 coding sequence is TGTGCCAGCTCACCTTATGCAGCTGGGGCCAACGTCCTGACTTTC. Amino acids: CASSPYAAGANVLTF.

This rearrangement joins TRBV10-2 to TRBJ1-5; weak D call: TRBD1 (6 bases). Trimming left V 6 bases short and J 5 bases short, with 11 bases between. Germline lookup yields CDR1 WSHSY and CDR2 SAAADI. The CDR3 is 13 residues long. Here the CDR3 DNA reads TGCGCCAGCAGAAGGGGGTACGATCAGCCCCAGCATTTT. Translating gives CASRRGYDQPQHF.

The chain uses TRBV14 and TRBJ1-3, with TRBD1 identical over 7 bases. CDR1 is SGHDN, CDR2 FVKESK, per germline. Trimming removed 8 bases from V and 2 bases from J; junction bases left unmatched: 3. The CDR3 loop spans 13 amino acids. The DNA for the CDR3 is TGTGCCAGCGCGACAGGGACTGGAAACACCATATATTTT. Its protein product is CASATGTGNTIYF.

The gene calls are TRBV29-1 and TRBJ2-7, with 9 bases lining up with TRBD1. The CDR3 covers 11 residues. V lost 8 bases to trimming and J lost 6 bases; unmatched junction nucleotides: 5. Germline V gives CDR1 SQVTM, CDR2 ANQGSEA. The CDR3 bases are TGCAGCATATGGACAGGGGTCGAGCAGTACTTC. It translates to CSIWTGVEQYF.

The CDR3 coding sequence is TGTGCCAGCAGGGCGGGATTCGAAGCTTTCTTT. Translation gives CASRAGFEAFF. The J gene is TRBJ1-1, the V gene TRBV6-5; D ambiguous. V was trimmed by 6 bases and J by 8 bases, leaving 10 bases between them. This CDR3 has 11 amino acids. From germline, CDR1 is MNHEY and CDR2 SVGAGI.

This clone was found a few times. The rearrangement uses TRBV4-3 and TRBJ2-1; 10 positions agree with TRBD1. The CDR3 is made up of 16 amino acids. CDR1 and CDR2 from the germline V gene are LGHNA and YSLEER. V was pared by 1 base and J by 6 bases, with 6 bases of the junction left unmatched. The DNA of the CDR3 is TGCGCCAGCAGCCAAGGAGGGACAGGGGCGCTCAATGAGCAGTTCTTC. This gives the protein CASSQGGTGALNEQFF.

This chain connects TRBV12-3 or TRBV12-4 to TRBJ2-2; D is uncertain. V was pared by 1 base and J by 3 bases, with 3 bases between. The CDR3 runs 13 residues. The CDR3 reads CASSLDYTGELFF. Written as DNA, the CDR3 is TGTGCCAGCAGTTTAGACTACACCGGGGAGCTGTTTTTT.

V gene TRBV19 combines with J gene TRBJ2-5, with a weak D call TRBD2 (6 bases). Germline CDR1 reads LNHDA; CDR2 reads SQIVND (reference sequence). V was clipped by 5 bases and J by 3 bases, with 13 bases between them. This CDR3 has 14 residues. DNA of the CDR3: TGTGCCAGTAGTGGTTTAGCGGTCGAAGAGACCCAGTACTTC. Translation gives CASSGLAVEETQYF.

The V gene is TRBV25-1, the J gene TRBJ2-7; 10 positions agree with TRBD1. The CDR3 covers 14 residues. After removal of 4 bases from V and 4 bases from J, the junction contained 4 bases not matched to a gene. Germline V gene data show CDR1 as MGHDK and CDR2 as SYGVNS. The CDR3 coding sequence is TGTGCCAGCAGTGGAGACAGGGGGCGATACGAGCAGTACTTC. This gives the protein CASSGDRGRYEQYF.

This clone has just a few counts. This sequence joins TRBV7-2 and TRBJ1-1, with D possibly matching TRBD1 (5 bases). V dropped 1 base and J dropped 7 bases, with 10 bases sitting between them. The V gene's germline CDR1 is SGHTA and CDR2 FQGNSA. CDR3 length equals 13 residues. CDR3 amino acids: CASSLERQNEAFF. The CDR3 DNA reads TGTGCCAGCAGCTTAGAGAGACAGAATGAAGCTTTCTTT.

The CDR3 here is CACLEWSSNTQYF. The CDR3 DNA is TGTGCCTGCTTAGAGTGGAGTTCGAATACGCAGTATTTT. The J gene is TRBJ2-3, the V gene TRBV6-5; no clear D. CDR3 size: 13 residues. The V gene's germline CDR1 is MNHEY and CDR2 SVGAGI. V lost 11 bases and J 7 bases, leaving 19 bases between the germline ends.

This clone was seen once. The chain employs TRBV9 and TRBJ2-3, with 8 bases matching TRBD2. The V segment lost 0 bases and the J segment 1 base; nucleotides outside the gene matches: 10. CDR3 length: 18 residues. CDR1 is SGDLS and CDR2 is YYNGEE in the germline V gene. CDR3: CASSVGAGVAGRTDTQYF. As DNA, the CDR3 is TGTGCCAGCAGCGTAGGGGCGGGAGTAGCGGGACGCACAGATACGCAGTATTTT.

This clone was seen a single time. The chain employs TRBV6-5 and TRBJ2-3, with D perhaps TRBD1 (6 bases). Trimming stripped 2 bases from V and 1 base from J, with 13 bases between. This CDR3 contains 16 residues. Germline V gene lookup returns CDR1 MNHEY and CDR2 SVGAGI. In DNA form, the CDR3 reads TGTGCCAGCAGTTACCGGCCAGGGGCGGGCACAGATACGCAGTATTTT. This codes for CASSYRPGAGTDTQYF.

The gene calls are TRBV6-5 and TRBJ2-5; 11 nucleotides align to TRBD2. V trimming: 4 bases; J trimming: 1 base; junction bases outside the gene matches: 5. CDR1 and CDR2 (germline): MNHEY, SVGAGI. The CDR3 spans 16 residues. This CDR3 is CASSLAGGASQETQYF. The DNA of the CDR3 is TGTGCCAGCAGTTTAGCGGGGGGGGCCTCCCAAGAGACCCAGTACTTC.

J is TRBJ2-3 and V is TRBV9, with TRBD1 matching over 8 bases. CDR3 size: 15 residues. Germline V lookup: CDR1 SGDLS, CDR2 YYNGEE. J lost 2 bases, V lost 3 bases, and 5 bases had no gene match. The CDR3 DNA is TGTGCCAGCAGCGGGACAGGGATTTCCACAGATACGCAGTATTTT. Translated, it gives CASSGTGISTDTQYF.